Listed below are T cell receptor beta chains from one sample, sequenced in a study of blood T cell repertoires in COVID-19. Only in-frame clones appear in the TCRdb table, and some are missing; sequencing was by immunoSEQ multiplex PCR. The sample carries 400,000 or so clones, 88% recorded once. Sequenced material: PBMCs or T cells enriched from blood (not recorded which). These receptors came from a woman between 40 and 50 years old with acute COVID-19. Both conserved end residues are part of each CDR3. D genes are given only for firm matches. Size values are once, few and many counts, or a class for expanded clones, and some rows have none.

D gene: -
clone size: few
J gene: TRBJ1-1
V gene: TRBV29-1
CDR3 protein: CSVELTRNTEAFF
CDR3 DNA: TGCAGCGTTGAACTGACAAGGAACACTGAAGCTTTCTTT

D gene: TRBD2
clone size: -
J gene: TRBJ2-5
V gene: TRBV11-2
CDR3 protein: CASSSGVVAGEETQYF
CDR3 DNA: TGTGCCAGCAGCTCCGGGGTGGTAGCGGGGGAAGAGACCCAGTACTTC

D gene: TRBD1
clone size: once
J gene: TRBJ1-5
V gene: TRBV2
CDR3 protein: CASRVERRQGHQPQHF
CDR3 DNA: TGTGCCAGCAGGGTAGAACGGAGACAGGGCCATCAGCCCCAGCATTTT

D gene: -
clone size: -
J gene: TRBJ2-1
V gene: TRBV7-8
CDR3 protein: CASSPRRGGNEQFF
CDR3 DNA: TGTGCCAGCAGCCCCCGAAGGGGAGGCAATGAGCAGTTCTTC

D gene: TRBD2
clone size: -
J gene: TRBJ2-3
V gene: TRBV30
CDR3 protein: CAWSVAGGPPDTQYF
CDR3 DNA: TGTGCCTGGAGTGTCGCGGGGGGGCCCCCAGATACGCAGTATTTT

D gene: -
clone size: -
J gene: TRBJ1-2
V gene: TRBV3-1/TRBV3-2
CDR3 protein: CASSQDVGAPYGYTF
CDR3 DNA: TGTGCCAGCAGCCAAGATGTAGGGGCCCCCTATGGCTACACCTTC

D gene: TRBD1
clone size: -
J gene: TRBJ2-1
V gene: TRBV13
CDR3 protein: CASSHPTGPYNEQFF
CDR3 DNA: TGTGCCAGCAGCCACCCGACAGGGCCCTACAATGAGCAGTTCTTC

D gene: -
clone size: -
J gene: TRBJ2-3
V gene: TRBV6-1
CDR3 protein: CASSDWTLSTDTQYF
CDR3 DNA: TGTGCCAGCAGTGATTGGACTTTGAGCACAGATACGCAGTATTTT

D gene: -
clone size: -
J gene: TRBJ1-4
V gene: TRBV21-1
CDR3 protein: CASSRTRENEKLFF
CDR3 DNA: TGTGCCAGCAGCAGGACACGTGAGAATGAAAAACTGTTTTTT

D gene: TRBD1
clone size: -
J gene: TRBJ2-6
V gene: TRBV2
CDR3 protein: CANDRVGGANVLTF
CDR3 DNA: TGTGCCAACGACAGGGTTGGTGGGGCCAACGTCCTGACTTTC

D gene: -
clone size: -
J gene: TRBJ1-2
V gene: TRBV4-1
CDR3 protein: CASSPSDKANYGYTF
CDR3 DNA: TGCGCCAGCAGCCCATCAGACAAAGCTAACTATGGCTACACCTTC

D gene: TRBD2
clone size: few
J gene: TRBJ2-3
V gene: TRBV4-2
CDR3 protein: CASSQDYGSGGVLGTDTQYF
CDR3 DNA: TGTGCCAGCAGCCAAGATTACGGGAGCGGGGGGGTACTCGGCACAGATACGCAGTATTTT

D gene: -
clone size: -
J gene: TRBJ1-1
V gene: TRBV6-1
CDR3 protein: CASSEKGSSNTEAFF
CDR3 DNA: TGTGCCAGCAGTGAGAAGGGGTCCTCCAACACTGAAGCTTTCTTT

D gene: -
clone size: -
J gene: TRBJ2-7
V gene: TRBV5-4
CDR3 protein: CASSLFGQSYEQYF
CDR3 DNA: TGTGCCAGCAGCTTGTTTGGGCAGTCCTACGAGCAGTACTTC

D gene: -
clone size: -
J gene: TRBJ2-5
V gene: TRBV29-1
CDR3 protein: CSVEDPVTRRETQYF
CDR3 DNA: TGCAGCGTTGAAGATCCGGTGACTAGGCGAGAGACCCAGTACTTC

D gene: TRBD1
clone size: -
J gene: TRBJ1-2
V gene: TRBV2
CDR3 protein: CASSAQGYGYTF
CDR3 DNA: TGTGCCAGCAGTGCACAGGGGTATGGCTACACCTTC

D gene: TRBD2
clone size: -
J gene: TRBJ2-7
V gene: TRBV3-1/TRBV3-2
CDR3 protein: CASSGHGGGLYEQYF
CDR3 DNA: TGTGCCAGCAGCGGCCACGGGGGGGGACTTTACGAGCAGTACTTC

D gene: -
clone size: -
J gene: TRBJ2-5
V gene: TRBV5-4
CDR3 protein: CASSSAGTQETQYF
CDR3 DNA: TGTGCCAGCAGCTCCGCGGGGACCCAAGAGACCCAGTACTTC

D gene: -
clone size: -
J gene: TRBJ1-1
V gene: TRBV2
CDR3 protein: CASSEERLGTEAFF
CDR3 DNA: TGTGCCAGCAGTGAGGAGCGGCTGGGGACTGAAGCTTTCTTT

D gene: TRBD2
clone size: -
J gene: TRBJ2-5
V gene: TRBV5-5
CDR3 protein: CASSLTSGGAQETQYF
CDR3 DNA: TGTGCCAGCAGCCTAACTAGCGGGGGGGCCCAAGAGACCCAGTACTTC

D gene: -
clone size: -
J gene: TRBJ2-1
V gene: TRBV2
CDR3 protein: CASSEAFTALSQGNNEQFF
CDR3 DNA: TGTGCCAGCAGTGAAGCGTTTACGGCGCTGAGTCAGGGGAACAATGAGCAGTTCTTC

D gene: -
clone size: once
J gene: TRBJ1-2
V gene: TRBV6-5
CDR3 protein: CASSFGQRAALDGYTF
CDR3 DNA: TGTGCCAGCAGTTTCGGCCAGAGGGCGGCCTTGGATGGCTACACCTTC

D gene: TRBD1
clone size: -
J gene: TRBJ2-2
V gene: TRBV5-8
CDR3 protein: CASNHPGGRTGELFF
CDR3 DNA: TGTGCCAGCAATCATCCAGGGGGACGTACCGGGGAGCTGTTTTTT

D gene: -
clone size: few
J gene: TRBJ1-1
V gene: TRBV11-3
CDR3 protein: CASSLEGDTEAFF
CDR3 DNA: TGTGCCAGCAGCTTAGAAGGAGACACTGAAGCTTTCTTT

D gene: TRBD1
clone size: -
J gene: TRBJ1-2
V gene: TRBV23-1
CDR3 protein: CASSPQLQGGTRGYTF
CDR3 DNA: TGCGCCAGCAGTCCCCAACTACAGGGGGGGACGAGGGGCTACACCTTC

D gene: TRBD1
clone size: -
J gene: TRBJ1-6
V gene: TRBV18
CDR3 protein: CASSLDRANSPLHF
CDR3 DNA: TGTGCCAGCTCACTAGACAGGGCAAATTCACCCCTCCACTTT

D gene: -
clone size: -
J gene: TRBJ1-6
V gene: TRBV28
CDR3 protein: CASSSGDSPLHF
CDR3 DNA: TGTGCCAGCAGTTCAGGGGATTCACCCCTCCACTTT

D gene: TRBD1
clone size: -
J gene: TRBJ1-4
V gene: TRBV9
CDR3 protein: CASSGSPGQLNEKLFF
CDR3 DNA: TGTGCCAGCAGCGGTTCGCCGGGACAGCTAAATGAAAAACTGTTTTTT

D gene: TRBD1
clone size: -
J gene: TRBJ1-2
V gene: TRBV4-1
CDR3 protein: CASKPGTGFHYGYTF
CDR3 DNA: TGCGCCAGCAAACCCGGGACAGGGTTTCACTATGGCTACACCTTC